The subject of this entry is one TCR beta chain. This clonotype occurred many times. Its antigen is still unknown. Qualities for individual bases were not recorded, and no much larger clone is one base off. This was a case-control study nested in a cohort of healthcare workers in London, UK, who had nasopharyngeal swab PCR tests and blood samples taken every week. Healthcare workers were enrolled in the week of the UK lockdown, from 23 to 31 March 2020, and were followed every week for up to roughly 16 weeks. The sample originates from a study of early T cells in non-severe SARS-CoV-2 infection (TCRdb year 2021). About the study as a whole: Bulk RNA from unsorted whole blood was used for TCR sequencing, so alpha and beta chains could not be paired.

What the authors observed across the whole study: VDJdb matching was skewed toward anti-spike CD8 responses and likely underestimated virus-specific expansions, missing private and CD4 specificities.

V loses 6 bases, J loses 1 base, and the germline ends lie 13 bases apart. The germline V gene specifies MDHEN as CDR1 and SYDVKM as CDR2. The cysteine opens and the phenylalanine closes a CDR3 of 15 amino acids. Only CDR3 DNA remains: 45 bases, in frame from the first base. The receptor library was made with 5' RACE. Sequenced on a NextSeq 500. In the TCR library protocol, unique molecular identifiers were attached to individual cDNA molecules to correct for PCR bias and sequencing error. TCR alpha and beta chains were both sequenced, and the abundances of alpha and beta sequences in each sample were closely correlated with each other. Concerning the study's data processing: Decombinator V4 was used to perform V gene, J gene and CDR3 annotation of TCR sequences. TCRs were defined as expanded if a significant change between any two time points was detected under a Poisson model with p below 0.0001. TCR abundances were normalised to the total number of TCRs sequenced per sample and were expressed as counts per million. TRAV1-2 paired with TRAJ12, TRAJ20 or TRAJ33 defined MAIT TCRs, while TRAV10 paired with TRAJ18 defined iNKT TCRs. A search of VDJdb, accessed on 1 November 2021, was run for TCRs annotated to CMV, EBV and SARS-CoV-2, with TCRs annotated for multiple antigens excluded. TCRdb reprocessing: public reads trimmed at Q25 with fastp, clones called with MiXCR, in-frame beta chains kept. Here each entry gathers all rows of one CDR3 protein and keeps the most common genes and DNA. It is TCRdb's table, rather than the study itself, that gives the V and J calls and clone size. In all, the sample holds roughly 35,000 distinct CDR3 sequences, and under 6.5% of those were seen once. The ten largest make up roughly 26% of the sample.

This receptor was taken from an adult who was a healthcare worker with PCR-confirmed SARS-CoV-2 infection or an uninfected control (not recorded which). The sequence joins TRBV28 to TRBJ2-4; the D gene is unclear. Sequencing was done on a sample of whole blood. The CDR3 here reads CASSPITIAKNIQYF. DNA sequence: TGTGCCAGCAGCCCAATCACAATCGCCAAAAACATTCAGTACTTC.